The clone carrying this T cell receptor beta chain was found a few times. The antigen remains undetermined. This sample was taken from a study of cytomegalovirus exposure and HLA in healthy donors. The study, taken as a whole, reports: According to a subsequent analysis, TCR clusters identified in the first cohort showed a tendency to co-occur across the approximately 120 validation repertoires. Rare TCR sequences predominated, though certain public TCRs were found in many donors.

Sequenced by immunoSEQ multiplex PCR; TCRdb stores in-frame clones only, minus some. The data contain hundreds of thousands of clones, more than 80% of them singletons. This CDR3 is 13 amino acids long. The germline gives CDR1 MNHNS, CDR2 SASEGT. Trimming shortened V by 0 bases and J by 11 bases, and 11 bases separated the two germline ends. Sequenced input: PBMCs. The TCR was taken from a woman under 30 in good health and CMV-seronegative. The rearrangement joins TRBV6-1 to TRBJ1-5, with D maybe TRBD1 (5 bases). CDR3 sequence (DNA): TGTGCCAGCAGTGAAGCTACGACAGTGACCCAGCATTTT. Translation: CASSEATTVTQHF.